These 21 T cell receptor beta chains were all obtained from the same sample, sequenced in a study of blood T cell repertoires in COVID-19 (dated by TCRdb to between 2020 and 2021). Libraries were constructed by the immunoSEQ multiplex PCR assay. Sourced from immuneACCESS, this table was stored by TCRdb with only in-frame sequences that have V and J called. A share of the clones is absent; for the studies checked, an unresolved V gene accounts for under half, and the remainder has no known explanation. The sample table shows 300,000 to 400,000 clones, and about 91% are seen once. The leading ten clones occupy 1.6% of the sample. The specimen sequenced was peripheral blood. Receptor source: a woman in her thirties with COVID-19, enrolled during active disease.

The genes are TRBV29-1 and TRBJ1-2; D may be TRBD1 (6 bases). Germline CDR1 SQVTM, CDR2 ANQGSEA. V gave up 7 bases and J gave up 7 bases, with 13 bases separating them. The CDR3 covers 11 residues. CDR3 nucleotide sequence: TGCAGCGACCAACGCAGGGGTGGCTACACCTTC. Amino acids: CSDQRRGGYTF.

This clone was seen a few times. The gene calls are TRBV7-2 and TRBJ1-2, with D possibly matching TRBD1 (5 bases). Per germline, CDR1 SGHTA and CDR2 FQGNSA. V lost 1 base to trimming and J lost 5 bases, with 11 bases between them. This CDR3 spans 14 amino acids. CDR3 nucleotide sequence: TGTGCCAGCAGCTTAGAACGGACAAATTATGGCTACACCTTC. Protein: CASSLERTNYGYTF. Together with reference TRBV7-2 and TRBJ1-2, the CDR3 gives the full variable domain: GAGVSQSPSNKVTEKGKDVELRCDPISGHTALYWYRQSLGQGLEFLIYFQGNSAPDKSGLPSDRFSAERTGGSVSTLTIQRTQQEDSAVYLCASSLERTNYGYTFGSGTRLTVV.

Points on this clone: Possible read error: a much larger clone is one base away. J is TRBJ2-5 and V is TRBV2; D remains ambiguous. This CDR3 comprises 12 residues. Germline loops: CDR1 SNHLY, CDR2 FYNNEI. The germline V and J ends were trimmed by 6 bases and 1 base, with 6 bases remaining between them. Here the CDR3 reads CASRTGQETQYF. The CDR3, as DNA: TGTGCCAGCAGAACGGGCCAAGAGACCCAGTACTTC.

V is TRBV7-8 and J is TRBJ2-7; perhaps TRBD1 as D (5 bases). The CDR3 consists of 14 residues. Between the trimmed V and J ends, which lost 0 bases and 5 bases, there was a span of 11 bases. The germline CDR1 and CDR2 sequences are SGHVS and FQNEAQ. For the CDR3, the DNA is TGTGCCAGCAGCTTAGCGGTTCAGGGCAACGAGCAGTACTTC. Translated: CASSLAVQGNEQYF.

The V gene is TRBV2, the J gene TRBJ2-1; 7 bases align to TRBD1. The CDR3 contains 16 residues. With V trimmed by 6 bases and J by 6 bases, 14 bases remained unmatched. Germline lookup yields CDR1 SNHLY and CDR2 FYNNEI. Here the CDR3 reads CASSARRQGSGNEQFF. Here the CDR3 DNA reads TGTGCCAGCAGCGCCCGAAGACAGGGAAGTGGCAATGAGCAGTTCTTC.

The V call is TRBV28, the J call TRBJ1-4, with D possibly matching TRBD1 (6 bases). CDR1 is MDHEN and CDR2 is SYDVKM in the germline V gene. The CDR3 runs to 14 residues. The DNA for the CDR3 is TGTGCTGTTGGGCAGGGGAGCCAAAATGAAAAACTGTTTTTT. Residues: CAVGQGSQNEKLFF.

The genes are TRBV6-5 and TRBJ2-7; TRBD1 matches 8 bases. This CDR3 region has 15 residues. With 5 bases clipped from V and 6 bases from J, the junction kept 12 bases outside the gene matches. Germline CDR1 reads MNHEY; CDR2 reads SVGAGI. This CDR3 reads CASSKSGQARSEQYF. CDR3 sequence (DNA): TGTGCCAGCAGTAAGTCGGGACAGGCCCGCTCCGAGCAGTACTTC.

The chain has TRBV7-3 and TRBJ2-7; possibly TRBD2 for D (6 bases). The CDR3 runs 13 residues. Germline loops: CDR1 SGHTA, CDR2 FQGTGA. V shed 4 bases and J shed 3 bases, with 10 bases lying between them. The CDR3 DNA reads as TGTGCCAGCAGCTCTTTCGGGGGCTACGAGCAGTACTTC. Its protein product is CASSSFGGYEQYF.

The rearrangement links TRBV2 to TRBJ2-7; D possibly corresponds to TRBD1 (5 bases). Trimming stripped 3 bases from V and 1 base from J, with 13 bases between. The CDR3 length is 15 residues. Germline loops: CDR1 SNHLY, CDR2 FYNNEI. CDR3 in amino acids: CASSDGRDGSYEQYV. The CDR3 DNA reads as TGTGCCAGCAGTGACGGCAGGGATGGGTCCTACGAGCAGTACGTC.

This clone was recorded a few times. V gene TRBV27 combines with J gene TRBJ1-6; 7 bases map to TRBD1. The V gene's germline CDR1 is MNHEY and CDR2 SMNVEV (reference sequence). The junction had 3 bases not matched to a gene; V was cut back by 3 bases and J by 7 bases. The CDR3 extends over 14 amino acids. CDR3 amino acids: CASSFGTVNSPLHF. CDR3 coding DNA: TGTGCCAGCAGTTTTGGGACAGTAAATTCACCCCTCCACTTT.

The genes are TRBV6-5 and TRBJ2-2; TRBD1 matches 7 bases. The CDR3 is 15 residues long. Germline V gene lookup returns CDR1 MNHEY and CDR2 SVGAGI. Trimming took 4 bases from V and 2 from J; bases not matched to a gene: 4. CDR3: CASSSTGVNTGELFF. The CDR3 region has the DNA TGTGCCAGCAGTTCCACAGGGGTAAACACCGGGGAGCTGTTTTTT.

In nucleotides, the CDR3 is TGTGCCAGCATCTGGGACAGCTACAGGAACACTGAAGCTTTCTTT. Encoded protein: CASIWDSYRNTEAFF. This chain joins TRBV5-8 and TRBJ1-1, with 7 bases fitting TRBD1. The CDR3 loop spans 15 amino acids. The J segment lost 1 base and the V segment lost 6 bases, leaving 9 bases of the junction unmatched. Germline V lookup: CDR1 SGHTS, CDR2 YDEGEE.

The gene calls are TRBV27 and TRBJ2-2; no clear D gene. V gave up 0 bases and J gave up 6 bases, with 8 bases separating them. The CDR3 totals 14 residues. The germline gives CDR1 MNHEY, CDR2 SMNVEV (reference sequence). The CDR3 DNA reads TGTGCCAGCAGTTTATCGTTGAGTTCCGGGGAGCTGTTTTTT. Its protein product is CASSLSLSSGELFF.

This chain connects TRBV19 to TRBJ1-3; 8 nucleotides agree with TRBD1. The V and J ends lost 9 bases and 1 base, in that order; junction bases with no gene match: 5. The germline V gene encodes CDR1 LNHDA and CDR2 SQIVND (reference sequence). The CDR3 sequence is 14 residues long. The CDR3 loop reads CASLDRGSGNTIYF. The DNA of the CDR3 is TGTGCCAGCCTAGACAGGGGATCTGGAAACACCATATATTTT.

The rearrangement uses TRBV5-1 and TRBJ2-1, with 9 bases matching TRBD1. After removal of 4 bases from V and 5 bases from J, the junction contained 10 bases not matched to a gene. In germline, CDR1 is SGHRS, CDR2 YFSETQ. The CDR3 has 16 amino acids. CDR3 sequence (DNA): TGCGCCAGCAGCGCGAGATCCGGGACAGGGCACAATGAGCAGTTCTTC. It translates to CASSARSGTGHNEQFF.

V gene TRBV11-2 combines with J gene TRBJ1-4, with D unresolved. Per the germline V gene, CDR1 is SGHAT and CDR2 is FQNNGV. V lost 2 bases and J lost 0, with 4 bases in between. The CDR3 covers 14 residues. This CDR3 is CASSLWPTNEKLFF. The CDR3 coding sequence is TGTGCCAGCAGCTTATGGCCAACTAATGAAAAACTGTTTTTT.

This chain joins TRBV28 and TRBJ2-7; 7 bases agree with TRBD2. V was pared by 1 base and J by 3 bases, with 6 bases of the junction left unmatched. CDR1 and CDR2 (germline): MDHEN, SYDVKM. CDR3 length: 15 amino acids. This CDR3 reads CASSLSQPGGYEQYV. The DNA of the CDR3 is TGTGCCAGCAGTTTATCCCAGCCGGGGGGCTACGAGCAGTACGTC.

The chain combines TRBV6-2 or TRBV6-3 with TRBJ1-1; tentative D call: TRBD1 (5 bases). The germline V gene has CDR1 MNHEY and CDR2 SVGEGT. The CDR3 consists of 14 residues. V was cut by 0 bases and J by 0 bases, with 5 bases left in between. DNA of the CDR3: TGTGCCAGCAGTTACTCGACAGTGAACACTGAAGCTTTCTTT. Its translation: CASSYSTVNTEAFF.

The chain carries TRBV19 and TRBJ1-5, with TRBD1 matching over 7 bases. With 7 bases clipped from V and 4 bases from J, the junction kept 10 bases outside the gene matches. The CDR3 runs to 15 residues. Germline assignment: CDR1 LNHDA and CDR2 SQIVND (reference sequence). The CDR3 loop is CASNKARTGNQPQHF. CDR3 sequence (DNA): TGTGCCAGTAATAAAGCCCGGACAGGTAATCAGCCCCAGCATTTT.

This clone was seen once. This sequence joins TRBV11-3 and TRBJ1-1, with D perhaps TRBD1 (5 bases). Germline-derived CDR1 and CDR2 are SGHNT and YENEEA. The CDR3 length is 14 residues. Trimming removed 4 bases at V and 4 bases at J, with 13 bases between. The CDR3 here is CASSSGGGGTEAFF. CDR3 in DNA: TGTGCCAGCAGCTCCGGGGGGGGAGGCACTGAAGCTTTCTTT.

The rearrangement uses TRBV7-3 and TRBJ1-5; D is ambiguous. From germline, CDR1 is SGHTA and CDR2 FQGTGA. Trimming took off 4 bases at V and 6 bases at J, with 10 bases between the two ends. The CDR3 covers 13 residues. Here the CDR3 DNA reads TGTGCCAGCAGCTCCCCTATACCTCAGCCCCAGCATTTT. Its protein product is CASSSPIPQPQHF.